The sequence of this TCR beta chain was determined in a study of T cells in Graves' hyperthyroidism and ophthalmopathy. As regards this clonotype: A much larger clone differs by one base, so this may be a read error.

The CDR3 sequence is 12 residues long. V lost 1 base to trimming and J lost 3 bases, with 4 bases between them. Germline V gene lookup returns CDR1 SNHLY and CDR2 FYNNEI. Using RNA transcripts as the source, TCR beta CDR3 regions were amplified. The study used the HTBI primer set for a first-round RT-PCR of the TCR CDR3. TCRdb processed the multiplex PCR reads anew with MiXCR; each CDR3 protein has one entry. The sample lists about 520,000 distinct CDR3 sequences; roughly 25% were seen once. The TCR was taken from a woman younger than 45 with Graves' ophthalmopathy. The material sequenced was blood. The rearrangement links TRBV2 to TRBJ2-7; D remains ambiguous. CDR3 in amino acids: CASSEDIYEQYV. Here the CDR3 DNA reads TGTGCCAGCAGTGAAGACATCTACGAGCAGTACGTC.